The 32 T cell receptor beta chains presented below share a single source sample, sequenced in a study of OX40 agonist ivuxolimab in advanced cancers. Method: immunoSEQ multiplex PCR; TCRdb's copy keeps in-frame clones and lacks some. The sample contains approximately 78,000 clones, around 88% of which appear only once. Specimen: CD4+ or CD8+ T cells sorted from blood, collected in a trial of the OX40 agonist ivuxolimab. The receptors shown here come from an adult with an advanced solid tumor such as melanoma, head and neck, liver or kidney cancer.

This chain uses TRBV18 with TRBJ1-6; perhaps TRBD1 as D (5 bases). The ends were cut back, 3 bases at V and 10 bases at J, with 16 bases in the middle. The CDR3 has 15 amino acids. Germline CDR1 is KGHSH and CDR2 is LQKENI. Here the CDR3 reads CASSPPQGYESPLHF. As DNA, the CDR3 is TGTGCCAGCTCACCTCCTCAGGGTTACGAATCACCCCTCCACTTT.

V and J are TRBV7-8 and TRBJ1-1; D remains unclear. CDR1 SGHVS and CDR2 FQNEAQ come from the germline V gene. This CDR3 is built from 16 residues. Trimming took 3 bases from V and 5 from J, leaving 19 bases between them. The CDR3 region is CASSFRPIDSQTEAFF. Written as DNA, the CDR3 is TGTGCCAGCAGCTTCCGACCAATCGATTCGCAAACTGAAGCTTTCTTT.

The chain recombines TRBV4-1 with TRBJ2-5; perhaps TRBD2 as D (5 bases). V was clipped by 4 bases and J by 4 bases, with 25 bases between them. Germline CDR1 MGHRA, CDR2 YSYEKL. The CDR3 loop spans 18 amino acids. The chain's CDR3 is CASSPRRISSTDPETQYF. CDR3 nucleotide sequence: TGCGCCAGCAGCCCAAGGAGAATTTCTAGCACTGATCCAGAGACCCAGTACTTC.

DNA for the CDR3: TGTGCCTGGAGTGTAGGGTTATATGGCTACACCTTC. It codes for CAWSVGLYGYTF. The chain is built from TRBV30 and TRBJ1-2; D call uncertain. This CDR3 is built from 12 residues. CDR1 is GTSNPN and CDR2 is SVGIG in the germline V gene (reference sequence). Trimming removed 0 bases at V and 5 bases at J, with 7 bases between.

The chain couples TRBV7-3 to TRBJ2-1; TRBD1 aligns across 7 bases. This CDR3 spans 13 amino acids. Germline values: CDR1 SGHTA, CDR2 FQGTGA. The ends lost 0 bases at V and 13 bases at J; junction bases unmatched: 6. CDR3 protein: CASSLTRQGYQFF. The CDR3 DNA is TGTGCCAGCAGCTTAACACGACAGGGATATCAGTTCTTC.

This clone was found a few times. J is TRBJ2-1 and V is TRBV12-2; TRBD1, the table's D call, was not compared with the DNA. TRBV12-2 constitutes a pseudogene. The CDR3 contains 14 residues. The DNA of the CDR3 is TGTGCAAGTCGCCATGACAGGGGGCACTTTGAGCAGTTCTTC. The encoded protein is CASRHDRGHFEQFF.

The chain is built from TRBV5-6 and TRBJ1-6; 7 bases align to TRBD1. The CDR3 extends over 15 amino acids. Germline V gives CDR1 SGHDT, CDR2 YYEEEE. V lost 1 base, J lost 6 bases, and 4 bases stayed unmatched. CDR3 sequence reads: CASSLRTGGNSPLHF. CDR3 nucleotides: TGTGCCAGCAGCTTGCGGACAGGAGGTAATTCACCCCTCCACTTT.

V gene TRBV4-1 combines with J gene TRBJ2-1, with 8 bases identical to TRBD2. CDR1 MGHRA and CDR2 YSYEKL come from the germline V gene. The CDR3 contains 15 residues. The junction had 4 bases not matched to a gene; V was cut back by 4 bases and J by 2 bases. The chain's CDR3 is CASSLSGGTYNEQFF. The CDR3 DNA follows: TGCGCCAGCAGCCTCTCGGGGGGGACCTACAATGAGCAGTTCTTC.

V gene TRBV5-4 combines with J gene TRBJ2-2, with a weak D call TRBD1 (6 bases). The V and J ends lost 5 bases and 4 bases respectively, with 15 bases between them. Germline V gene lookup returns CDR1 SGHNT and CDR2 YYREEE (reference sequence). The CDR3 covers 15 residues. Written as DNA, the CDR3 is TGTGCCAGCAGGGACCACAGGGTTACCACCGGGGAGCTGTTTTTT. This codes for CASRDHRVTTGELFF.

The chain uses TRBV27 and TRBJ1-4, with D hard to call. In germline, CDR1 is MNHEY, CDR2 SMNVEV (reference sequence). V was shortened by 11 bases and J by 2 bases, with 15 bases between the two germline ends. The CDR3 extends over 14 amino acids. The CDR3 coding sequence is TGTGCCTCTCGTTTAGGAGGGACTAATGAAAAACTGTTTTTT. As protein: CASRLGGTNEKLFF.

The CDR3 sequence is CASSLGVGNTEAFF. As DNA, the CDR3 is TGTGCCAGCAGCTTGGGGGTTGGGAACACTGAAGCTTTCTTT. This sequence joins TRBV5-4 and TRBJ1-1; unclear D gene. Trimming shortened V by 0 bases and J by 1 base, and 7 bases separated the two germline ends. The germline V gene encodes CDR1 SGHNT and CDR2 YYREEE (reference sequence). This CDR3 is built from 14 residues.

The genes are TRBV7-2 and TRBJ1-2, with D possibly TRBD1 on 6 matching bases. The CDR3 loop spans 13 amino acids. The V end was cut by 5 bases, the J end by 7 bases, with 14 bases between. The germline CDR1 and CDR2 sequences are SGHTA and FQGNSA. CDR3: CASSITGFGGYTF. CDR3 bases: TGTGCCAGCAGCATTACAGGGTTTGGTGGCTACACCTTC.

This chain connects TRBV11-3 to TRBJ1-1; TRBD1 might be the D (5 bases). This CDR3 has 12 residues. Trimming left V 3 bases short and J 8 bases short, with 10 bases between. Germline CDR1 SGHNT, CDR2 YENEEA. The CDR3 protein is CASSLSGREAFF. The CDR3 DNA reads as TGTGCCAGCAGCTTGTCGGGGCGGGAAGCTTTCTTT.

This rearrangement joins TRBV5-1 to TRBJ1-1; D is unclear. The germline V gene has CDR1 SGHRS and CDR2 YFSETQ. Trimming shortened V by 0 bases and J by 3 bases, and 15 bases separated the two germline ends. The CDR3 covers 16 residues. The CDR3 is CASSLVPREGDTEAFF. The DNA for the CDR3 is TGCGCCAGCAGCTTGGTACCCCGGGAGGGTGACACTGAAGCTTTCTTT.

The V call is TRBV9, the J call TRBJ2-3, with D unclear. V lost 10 bases and J 1 base, leaving 13 bases between the germline ends. Germline V gene lookup returns CDR1 SGDLS and CDR2 YYNGEE. The CDR3 is 13 amino acids. The CDR3 reads CASSGLGTDTQYF. CDR3 bases: TGTGCCTCCTCCGGGTTAGGCACAGATACGCAGTATTTT.

The chain couples TRBV5-1 to TRBJ1-2; 7 bases are shared with TRBD1. Germline V gene lookup returns CDR1 SGHRS and CDR2 YFSETQ. The CDR3 totals 15 residues. Trimming took 1 base from V and 4 from J; bases not matched to a gene: 7. The CDR3 protein is CASSLTGAASYGYTF. CDR3 DNA sequence: TGCGCCAGCAGCTTGACAGGGGCCGCCTCCTATGGCTACACCTTC.

The J gene is TRBJ2-7, the V gene TRBV30, with TRBD1 as a possible D gene (5 bases). This CDR3 region has 15 residues. The V gene lost 0 bases and the J gene lost 4 bases, with 16 bases spanning the gap. Per germline, CDR1 GTSNPN and CDR2 SVGIG (reference sequence). The CDR3 nucleotides read TGTGCCTGGAGTGTACAGGCAGACGGCGGATACGAGCAGTACTTC. It yields the protein CAWSVQADGGYEQYF.

This clone has only a few counts. The rearrangement uses TRBV4-1 and TRBJ1-5; D call uncertain. Germline V gene data show CDR1 as MGHRA and CDR2 as YSYEKL. Trimming left V 2 bases short and J 1 base short, with 3 bases between. The CDR3 contains 13 residues. The DNA for the CDR3 is TGCGCCAGCAGCCAATACAGCAATCAGCCCCAGCATTTT. As protein: CASSQYSNQPQHF.

This chain connects TRBV30 to TRBJ2-6; tentatively, D is TRBD1 (6 bases). Germline lookup yields CDR1 GTSNPN and CDR2 SVGIG (reference sequence). This CDR3 region has 17 residues. V was pared by 4 bases and J by 5 bases, with 21 bases between. Written as DNA, the CDR3 is TGTGCCTGGACCCCCGGGACATGGGTGGCCAGGGCCAACGTCCTGACTTTC. This sequence encodes CAWTPGTWVARANVLTF.

V is TRBV5-1 and J is TRBJ1-4; 9 bases are shared with TRBD1. The CDR3 is 16 amino acids. Trimming cost V 4 bases and J 6 bases; bases outside gene matches: 10. In germline, CDR1 is SGHRS, CDR2 YFSETQ. Written as DNA, the CDR3 is TGCGCCAGCAGCACTCGACGACAGGGGGGAGATGAAAAACTGTTTTTT. Translation gives CASSTRRQGGDEKLFF.

V is TRBV18 and J is TRBJ1-1, with 8 bases matching TRBD1. V shed 3 bases, J shed 4 bases, and the junction held 4 bases outside the gene matches. This CDR3 region has 14 residues. CDR1 is KGHSH, CDR2 LQKENI, per germline. The CDR3 sequence is CASSPVQGVTEAFF. CDR3 bases: TGTGCCAGCTCACCCGTACAGGGGGTCACTGAAGCTTTCTTT.

The chain uses TRBV11-2 and TRBJ2-7; the match to TRBD2 covers 8 bases. Germline V gives CDR1 SGHAT, CDR2 FQNNGV. The V segment lost 2 bases and the J segment 3 bases; nucleotides outside the gene matches: 6. This CDR3 contains 15 residues. As DNA, the CDR3 is TGTGCCAGCAGCTTAACGACGGGGGGGCTCTACGAGCAGTACTTC. The encoded protein is CASSLTTGGLYEQYF.

The CDR3 DNA follows: TGTGCCAGCAGCCCCCAGGGGGAAAAGGGTACGCAGTATTTT. Its translation: CASSPQGEKGTQYF. The chain couples TRBV7-9 to TRBJ2-3, with 7 bases lining up with TRBD1. V lost 5 bases and J lost 8; bases outside the gene matches: 10. Germline V gene lookup returns CDR1 SEHNR and CDR2 FQNEAQ (reference sequence). The CDR3 consists of 14 residues.

The chain links TRBV30 to TRBJ1-5; D is unresolved. The CDR3 covers 13 residues. Germline lookup yields CDR1 GTSNPN and CDR2 SVGIG (reference sequence). The germline V and J ends were trimmed by 4 bases and 2 bases, with 9 bases remaining between them. The CDR3 spells CAWNRNGNQPQHF. CDR3 DNA sequence: TGTGCCTGGAACCGTAATGGCAATCAGCCCCAGCATTTT.

The chain combines TRBV7-2 with TRBJ1-4, with 9 bases identical to TRBD1. The CDR3 spans 15 residues. Germline V CDR1 and CDR2: SGHTA, FQGNSA. The V and J ends lost 1 base and 5 bases, in that order; junction bases with no gene match: 2. In DNA, the CDR3 is TGTGCCAGCAGCTTAGGGGACAGGGACAATGAAAAACTGTTTTTT. Its translation: CASSLGDRDNEKLFF.

The V call is TRBV19, the J call TRBJ1-5, with D perhaps matching TRBD1 (6 bases). The V end was cut by 8 bases, the J end by 2 bases, with 16 bases between. This CDR3 contains 15 residues. Per the germline V gene, CDR1 is LNHDA and CDR2 is SQIVND (reference sequence). The CDR3 loop is CASDQGFRGNQPQHF. The CDR3 bases are TGTGCCAGTGACCAGGGGTTCAGGGGCAATCAGCCCCAGCATTTT. The full variable domain, with the rest looked up from reference TRBV19 and TRBJ1-5, is DGGITQSPKYLFRKEGQNVTLSCEQNLNHDAMYWYRQDPGQGLRLIYYSQIVNDFQKGDIAEGYSVSREKKESFPLTVTSAQKNPTAFYLCASDQGFRGNQPQHFGDGTRLSIL.

This chain links TRBV18 with TRBJ2-5; possible D gene TRBD1, 5 bases. Per germline, CDR1 KGHSH and CDR2 LQKENI. The length of the CDR3 is 16 residues. V dropped 1 base and J dropped 5 bases, with 17 bases sitting between them. The CDR3 bases are TGTGCCAGCTCACCACGGGTACAGGCCATTACCGAGACCCAGTACTTC. Translating gives CASSPRVQAITETQYF.

The chain carries TRBV5-5 and TRBJ1-3; D is unclear. The V end was cut by 4 bases, the J end by 0 bases, with 5 bases between. Germline CDR1 is SGHKS and CDR2 is YYEKEE (reference sequence). The CDR3 runs to 13 residues. Here the CDR3 reads CASSPYSGNTIYF. The CDR3, as DNA: TGTGCCAGCAGCCCCTACTCTGGAAACACCATATATTTT.

This clone is a singleton in its sample. The chain employs TRBV4-1 and TRBJ2-5; perhaps D is TRBD1 or TRBD2 (6 bases each). Per germline, CDR1 MGHRA and CDR2 YSYEKL. V was clipped by 1 base and J by 7 bases, with 13 bases between them. CDR3 size: 14 residues. The CDR3 DNA follows: TGCGCCAGCAGCCAAGGGGGGGCCGCACGGACCCAGTACTTC. It codes for CASSQGGAARTQYF.

The chain is built from TRBV10-3 and TRBJ1-6; 9 nucleotides align to TRBD1. The CDR3 runs 16 residues. V was pared by 0 bases and J by 7 bases, with 4 bases of the junction left unmatched. CDR1 and CDR2 from the germline V gene are ENHRY and SYGVKD. CDR3 loop: CAISESSGTGNSPLHF. DNA of the CDR3: TGTGCCATCAGTGAGTCGTCAGGGACAGGGAATTCACCCCTCCACTTT.

The J gene is TRBJ1-3, the V gene TRBV7-6; D is unclear. This CDR3 spans 17 amino acids. The V and J ends lost 1 base and 0 bases respectively, with 13 bases between them. The germline gives CDR1 SGHVS, CDR2 FNYEAQ. CDR3 bases: TGTGCCAGCAGCTTAGGGTCCACAGCCAACTCTGGAAACACCATATATTTT. It is translated as CASSLGSTANSGNTIYF.

The V and J genes are TRBV27 and TRBJ2-3; 7 nucleotides agree with TRBD1. CDR1 is MNHEY, CDR2 SMNVEV, per germline (reference sequence). J was trimmed by 7 bases and V by 3 bases; bases with no gene match: 4. The CDR3 covers 13 residues. The CDR3 DNA reads TGTGCCAGCAGTTTGATCAGGGGGTATACGCAGTATTTT. Its protein product is CASSLIRGYTQYF.